The rows below give T cell receptor beta chains drawn from one sample of a study of beta chain features in type 1 diabetes. Clones were sequenced by immunoSEQ multiplex PCR, and TCRdb holds only the in-frame ones, with some missing. Here the sample spans hundreds of thousands of clones, 13% to 15% being singletons. The specimen was naive CD4+ T cells from blood. The receptors derive from a woman in her thirties or forties in good health. CDR3s include the opening cysteine and the closing phenylalanine or tryptophan. The order of the fields is V gene, D gene, J gene, clone size, CDR3 DNA, CDR3 protein. The D gene is left open where the match is weak. Clone size is shown for a subset of rows, as once, few, many or a class of expanded clone.

>TRBV18|-|TRBJ2-5|-
TGTGCCAGCTCATGGGACTTGCAAGAGACCCAGTACTTC
CASSWDLQETQYF
>TRBV20-1|TRBD1|TRBJ1-2|few
TGCAGTCCGACAGGGAACTATGGCTACACCTTC
CSPTGNYGYTF
>TRBV5-1|TRBD1|TRBJ2-7|few
TGCGCCAGCAGCTTGCCTTCCGGGACAGGGTACGAGCAGTACTTC
CASSLPSGTGYEQYF
>TRBV5-1|-|TRBJ2-1|-
TGCGCCAGCAGCTTGCTTTGGGCGAGACGTAGCTCCTACAATGAGCAGTTCTTC
CASSLLWARRSSYNEQFF
>TRBV5-1|-|TRBJ2-2|-
TGCGCCAGTACGACAGACACCGGGGAGCTGTTTTTT
CASTTDTGELFF
>TRBV4-1|TRBD1|TRBJ2-7|few
TGCGCCAGCAGCCATACTCCCCCGGACAGGTGGAACTACGAGCAGTACTTC
CASSHTPPDRWNYEQYF
>TRBV7-2|-|TRBJ2-7|few
TGTGCCAGCTCCCTTTCCTACGAGCAGTACTTC
CASSLSYEQYF
>TRBV7-8|TRBD1|TRBJ2-7|-
TGTGCCAGCAGTTCCGTCAGGAGACAGGGTTCCTACGAGCAGTACTTC
CASSSVRRQGSYEQYF
>TRBV19|-|TRBJ1-5|-
TGTGCCAGTACCACGCGGGCGGATAGCAATCAGCCCCAGCATTTT
CASTTRADSNQPQHF
>TRBV11-2|TRBD2|TRBJ2-2|few
TGTGCCAGCAGCTTAGGATGGGTAGCGGGGGGTAACACCGGGGAGCTGTTTTTT
CASSLGWVAGGNTGELFF
>TRBV7-9|-|TRBJ1-1|few
TGTGCCAGCAGCCCCAAAGGGGCGGAGAGGACTGAAGCTTTCTTT
CASSPKGAERTEAFF
>TRBV9|TRBD2|TRBJ2-2|few
TGTGCCAGCAGCACCAGCGGGGGAACGAACACCGGGGAGCTGTTTTTT
CASSTSGGTNTGELFF
>TRBV6-1|-|TRBJ1-5|-
TGTGCCAGCAGTGAAGCGTCGGGGGGTAACAATCAGCCCCAGCATTTT
CASSEASGGNNQPQHF
>TRBV5-1|-|TRBJ2-7|few
TGCGCCAGCAGCTTGGGCGGCAACACCTACGAGCAGTACTTC
CASSLGGNTYEQYF
>TRBV6-5|TRBD1|TRBJ1-3|-
TGTGCCAGCATCGACAGGGGCTCTGGAAACACCATATATTTT
CASIDRGSGNTIYF
>TRBV7-8|-|TRBJ1-4|few
TGTGCCAGCAGCTATTGGGGGCGCCAAACTAATGAAAAACTGTTTTTT
CASSYWGRQTNEKLFF
>TRBV4-3|-|TRBJ1-1|few
TGCGCCAGCAGCCAAGACAGACTATCCACTGAAGCTTTCTTT
CASSQDRLSTEAFF
>TRBV10-2|-|TRBJ1-1|-
TGCGCCAGCACCGAAGGCCCGGGAGTGAACACTGAAGCTTTCTTT
CASTEGPGVNTEAFF
>TRBV7-9|-|TRBJ2-5|-
TGTGCCAGCAGCTCAGGCCAGTACCAAGAGACCCAGTACTTC
CASSSGQYQETQYF
>TRBV18|-|TRBJ2-1|-
TGTGCCAGCTCACCACTTCAATCCTACAATGAGCAGTTCTTC
CASSPLQSYNEQFF
>TRBV27|-|TRBJ1-2|few
TGTGCCAGCAGCACATACTCAGGGCGCCTTTTCTATGGCTACACCTTC
CASSTYSGRLFYGYTF
>TRBV19|TRBD1|TRBJ2-1|few
TGTGCCAGTAGATCCGGGACAGGGGCGTACAATGAGCAGTTCTTC
CASRSGTGAYNEQFF
>TRBV5-4|TRBD1|TRBJ1-2|-
TGTGCCAGCAGCTTCCCAACAGGGGCCTATGGCTACACCTTC
CASSFPTGAYGYTF
>TRBV9|-|TRBJ1-2|few
TGTGCCAGCAGTACCTCCTGGGCGAGCGGCTACACCTTC
CASSTSWASGYTF
>TRBV5-1|TRBD1|TRBJ2-2|few
TGCGCCAGCAGCTTTGGGCCGACAGGGTTTAACACCGGGGAGCTGTTTTTT
CASSFGPTGFNTGELFF
>TRBV29-1|TRBD1|TRBJ1-3|few
TGCAGCGTGAAACAGGGGCACTCTGGAAACACCATATATTTT
CSVKQGHSGNTIYF
>TRBV9|-|TRBJ2-1|-
TGTGCCAGCAGCGTAGTCGTGGGGGGTCCGAGCTCCTACAATGAGCAGTTCTTC
CASSVVVGGPSSYNEQFF
>TRBV7-2|-|TRBJ2-7|-
TGTGCCAGCAGCTTATCCTTGAGCCCCCCGTCGAGACACCAGTACTTC
CASSLSLSPPSRHQYF
>TRBV18|-|TRBJ1-1|few
TGTGCCAGCTCACCATTAGGCGGGCAGACGTTGAACACTGAAGCTTTCTTT
CASSPLGGQTLNTEAFF
>TRBV2|-|TRBJ2-7|-
TGTGCCAGCAGTCTTTCCCGGGTGGACGAGCAGTACTTC
CASSLSRVDEQYF
>TRBV7-9|-|TRBJ2-7|few
TGTGCCAGCAGCTTACCCTCCTCCTCCTACGAGCAGTACTTC
CASSLPSSSYEQYF
>TRBV13|-|TRBJ2-5|many
TGTGCCAGCAGCTTGACTGGAAGGGAGACCCAGTACTTC
CASSLTGRETQYF
>TRBV20-1|-|TRBJ2-7|few
TGCAGTGCTAGTCCAGACTACGAGCAGTACTTC
CSASPDYEQYF
>TRBV6-5|TRBD1|TRBJ2-7|-
TGTGCCAGCAGTTACTCGTGGGACAGGGAGGCCTACGAGCAGTACTTC
CASSYSWDREAYEQYF
>TRBV6-6|-|TRBJ1-1|-
TGTGCCAGCAGTGGACAGAGGAACACTGAAGCTTTCTTT
CASSGQRNTEAFF